Listed below are T cell receptor beta chains from one sample, sequenced in a study of cytomegalovirus exposure and HLA in healthy donors. Sequencing was performed with immunoSEQ multiplex PCR; in TCRdb, only in-frame clones are kept and a portion is missing. The repertoire has roughly 120,000 clones, 73% of them found once; the top ten carry roughly 2%. Sequenced sample: PBMCs. These receptor sequences come from a woman between 40 and 55 years old in good health and CMV-seropositive. CDR3s include the opening cysteine and the closing phenylalanine or tryptophan. Each record gives: J gene, D gene, clone size, V gene, CDR3 DNA, CDR3 protein. A D gene is named only where the DNA matches it firmly. The size of a clone is reported for some rows only, either as once, few or many, or as a class for expanded clones.

>TRBJ1-5|TRBD1|NA|TRBV6-5
TGTGCCAGCAGTTACTCGGGACAGGGGAATCAGCCCCAGCATTTT
CASSYSGQGNQPQHF
>TRBJ1-1|NA|NA|TRBV9
TGTGCCAGCAGCGTACACAGCGGATTTGAAGCTTTCTTT
CASSVHSGFEAFF
>TRBJ2-2|TRBD1|NA|TRBV7-3
TGTGCCAGCAGCCAGACAGGGAGCCCTTCGAACACCGGGGAGCTGTTTTTT
CASSQTGSPSNTGELFF
>TRBJ1-1|NA|NA|TRBV6-5
TGTGCCAGCAGTTACTCGAGGCGGAACACTGAAGCTTTCTTT
CASSYSRRNTEAFF
>TRBJ2-7|NA|few|TRBV9
TGTGCCAGCAGCCCCCGACAGTTACCTTCCTACGAGCAGTACTTC
CASSPRQLPSYEQYF
>TRBJ1-1|TRBD1|NA|TRBV11-2
TGTGCCAGCAGCTTAGTCTTCGGGACAGGGAACACTGAAGCTTTCTTT
CASSLVFGTGNTEAFF
>TRBJ2-7|NA|few|TRBV5-4
TGTGCCAGCAGCTTGGGGCTTGCCGAGCAGTACTTC
CASSLGLAEQYF
>TRBJ1-6|NA|few|TRBV5-1
TGCGCCAGCAGCTTGGGCCGGGAGACCAATTCACCCCTCCACTTT
CASSLGRETNSPLHF
>TRBJ1-2|NA|once|TRBV5-4
TGTGCCAGCAGCCCATTACGGTCCTCAGGATTAAGCCTTTATGGCTACACCTTC
CASSPLRSSGLSLYGYTF
>TRBJ2-7|TRBD2|NA|TRBV5-1
TGCGCCAGCAGCTTGGCCGCTCTAGCGGGTGCCTACGAGCAGTACTTC
CASSLAALAGAYEQYF
>TRBJ2-1|NA|few|TRBV4-2
TGTGCCAGCAGCCAGATAGGGGCGGCACGCGGTGAGCAGTTCTTC
CASSQIGAARGEQFF
>TRBJ1-4|NA|once|TRBV19
TGTGCCAGCGGGACAAAAGAAAAACTGTTTTTT
CASGTKEKLFF
>TRBJ1-2|NA|few|TRBV7-8
TGTGCCAGCGGTGGGGAGACCCCAGCCGAGAACTATGGCTACACCTTC
CASGGETPAENYGYTF
>TRBJ2-3|NA|once|TRBV19
TGTGCCAGTAGTCCGACAGGCTCCTACACAGATACGCAGTATTTT
CASSPTGSYTDTQYF
>TRBJ2-1|NA|once|TRBV7-3
TGTGCCAGCAGCTCCACCGGGACTAATGAGCAGTTCTTC
CASSSTGTNEQFF
>TRBJ1-4|NA|once|TRBV6-5
TGTGCCAGCAGTTACTCGAAAGGGGGGGGAAAAAAACTGTTTTTT
CASSYSKGGGKKLFF
>TRBJ1-4|NA|NA|TRBV25-1
TGTGCCAGCAGTCCAGGGAGGGGTGATGAAAAACTGTTTTTT
CASSPGRGDEKLFF
>TRBJ2-2|TRBD1|NA|TRBV7-6
TGTGCCAGCAGCTCCCTGACAGGGCCGGTCGGGGAGCTGTTTTTT
CASSSLTGPVGELFF
>TRBJ1-2|TRBD1|few|TRBV11-1
TGTGCCAGCAGCACGAGTGGACAGGGACTCTCAAGCTATGGCTACACCTTC
CASSTSGQGLSSYGYTF
>TRBJ1-2|NA|NA|TRBV7-9
TGTGCCGGACTTGTATCCGGTTTGGACTATGGCTACACCTTC
CAGLVSGLDYGYTF
>TRBJ1-2|NA|NA|TRBV18
TGTGCCAGCTCACCACAGGGACTAGTAGGCTACACCTTC
CASSPQGLVGYTF
>TRBJ1-1|TRBD1|NA|TRBV19
TGTGCCAGTATCAACAGGGGGTTGGTTCAGGGTGAAGCTTTCTTT
CASINRGLVQGEAFF
>TRBJ1-5|NA|medium-sized|TRBV6-5
TGTGCCAGCAGTAAGAGCGTAACTAGCAATCAGCCCCAGCATTTT
CASSKSVTSNQPQHF
>TRBJ2-7|NA|few|TRBV5-8
TGTGCCAGCAGCTTAATCCTGGCCGGGGTTTACGAGCAGTACTTC
CASSLILAGVYEQYF
>TRBJ2-7|NA|few|TRBV29-1
TGCAGCGTTGGTGAGGCGGGGAGCCTCTACGAGCAGTACTTC
CSVGEAGSLYEQYF
>TRBJ1-1|NA|NA|TRBV7-9
TGTGCCAGCAGCTTAGAATCAGGGTGGAAGACTGAAGCTTTCTTT
CASSLESGWKTEAFF
>TRBJ1-2|TRBD1|NA|TRBV30
TGTGCCCGACAGGGAAACGCGAACTATGGCTACACCTTC
CARQGNANYGYTF
>TRBJ1-1|NA|NA|TRBV7-2
TGTGCCAGCAGCTTGGGGGGGACAAGGAACACTGAAGCTTTCTTT
CASSLGGTRNTEAFF
>TRBJ2-7|TRBD2|few|TRBV6-4
TGTGCCAGCAGTGAGGATGTGGCGGGGGGCGAGCAGTACTTC
CASSEDVAGGEQYF
>TRBJ2-3|NA|few|TRBV19
TGTGCCAGTAGTATTGGGGAGGTAACTAGCACAGATACGCAGTATTTT
CASSIGEVTSTDTQYF
>TRBJ2-7|NA|NA|TRBV5-1
TGCGCCAGCGGGGAACAGGGATCCGAGCAGTACTTC
CASGEQGSEQYF
>TRBJ1-1|TRBD1|NA|TRBV27
TGTGCCAGCACCATCACAGGGGGCACTGAAGCTTTCTTT
CASTITGGTEAFF
>TRBJ2-3|TRBD1|NA|TRBV2
TGTGCCAGCAGCCGCCGGGACAGAAGCACAGATACGCAGTATTTT
CASSRRDRSTDTQYF
>TRBJ2-3|TRBD1|NA|TRBV7-3
TGTGCCAGCAGCTTCACAGGGGGCGATACGCAGTATTTT
CASSFTGGDTQYF
>TRBJ2-1|TRBD1|NA|TRBV7-9
TGTGCCAGCAGCTTAGCGAGGTTGGACAGGGAGATAAACAATGAGCAGTTCTTC
CASSLARLDREINNEQFF
>TRBJ1-5|NA|NA|TRBV7-6
TGTGCCAGCAGCTTACGTCCAGGGAATAGCAATCAGCCCCAGCATTTT
CASSLRPGNSNQPQHF
>TRBJ2-7|TRBD2|NA|TRBV5-1
TGCGCCAGCAGCTTGCGCAGCGGGGAAACCTACGAGCAGTACTTC
CASSLRSGETYEQYF
>TRBJ2-7|NA|NA|TRBV5-1
TGCGCCAGCAGCTTCGTGGACTCCTCCTACGAGCAGTACTTC
CASSFVDSSYEQYF
>TRBJ2-5|NA|once|TRBV5-1
TGCGCCAGCAGCTTTGGGGGGGCCCAAGAGACCCAGTACTTC
CASSFGGAQETQYF
>TRBJ2-5|NA|NA|TRBV28
TGTGCCAGCAGACAGGGCCCCGTATTAGCCCAGTACTTC
CASRQGPVLAQYF
>TRBJ1-2|NA|few|TRBV18
TGTGCCAGCTCACCATCGCGAGGCTCCGGGGGCTACACCTTC
CASSPSRGSGGYTF
>TRBJ1-5|NA|NA|TRBV7-2
TGTGCCAGCAGCTTGACTCTTTGGGGGGATCAGCCCCAGCATTTT
CASSLTLWGDQPQHF
>TRBJ1-2|TRBD1|NA|TRBV28
TGTGCCAGCATCCGAACTGGGACAGGGAACTATGGCTACACCTTC
CASIRTGTGNYGYTF
>TRBJ2-3|TRBD2|NA|TRBV18
TGTGCCAGCTCACTAAGTCTAGCGGGGAGCACAGATACGCAGTATTTT
CASSLSLAGSTDTQYF
>TRBJ2-5|NA|NA|TRBV28
TGTGCCAGCAAGTTCGGGGGTGGAGAGACCCAGTACTTC
CASKFGGGETQYF
>TRBJ2-1|TRBD1|NA|TRBV29-1
TGCAGCGTTGCGAGGGGGCCTGAGCAGTTCTTC
CSVARGPEQFF
>TRBJ2-1|TRBD2|NA|TRBV29-1
TGCAGCGTTGAAATGCGGCTAGCGGGAGGGAATGAGCAGTTCTTC
CSVEMRLAGGNEQFF
>TRBJ2-7|TRBD1|NA|TRBV5-6
TGTGCCAGCATCCGCTCAGGGGGCCGGTACGAGCAGTACTTC
CASIRSGGRYEQYF
>TRBJ1-2|NA|NA|TRBV30
TGTGCCTGGAGCACAGGGCGCGGCTACACCTTC
CAWSTGRGYTF
>TRBJ2-3|TRBD2|NA|TRBV7-3
TGTGCCAGCAGCCCGACTAGCGGGGGAACCACAGATACGCAGTATTTT
CASSPTSGGTTDTQYF
>TRBJ1-4|TRBD1|once|TRBV19
TGTGCCAGTAGTGGGGACAGGAATGAAAAACTGTTTTTT
CASSGDRNEKLFF
>TRBJ1-1|NA|many|TRBV5-4
TGTGCCAGCAGCTTGTCGGGGAGCGGCACTGAAGCTTTCTTT
CASSLSGSGTEAFF